This T cell receptor beta chain was observed in a study of T cells in Graves' hyperthyroidism and ophthalmopathy. TCR beta CDR3 regions were amplified from RNA transcripts. Initially, a first-round RT-PCR of the TCR CDR3 employed the HTBI primer set. TCRdb processed the multiplex PCR reads anew with MiXCR; each CDR3 protein has one entry. Seen here are 550,000 to 650,000 distinct CDR3 sequences, roughly 13% observed once, and the top ten hold less than 6%. V lost 4 bases and J 4 bases, leaving 19 bases between the germline ends. The CDR3 is made up of 16 amino acids. CDR1 is SGHVS and CDR2 is FNYEAQ in the germline V gene.

The chain uses TRBV7-6 and TRBJ1-1; no clear D. Specimen: blood. The TCR originated in a woman aged 30 to 39 with Graves' hyperthyroidism that later progressed to Graves' ophthalmopathy. This CDR3 is CASSYSGKAICTEAFF. CDR3 DNA sequence: TGTGCCAGCAGCTATTCCGGGAAAGCCATATGCACTGAAGCTTTCTTT.